Listed here is a single T cell receptor beta chain. The antigen is undetermined. The data originate from a study of graft-versus-host responses after intestinal transplantation. Overall study: Each transplant was multivisceral, liver-intestinal, or isolated intestinal. Tacrolimus plus steroids were given to all recipients for roughly 3 years, preceded by anti-thymocyte globulin induction. General observations from the study: GvH clones appeared in recipient marrow, some first in ileum or blood.

Sequencing was performed with immunoSEQ multiplex PCR; in TCRdb, only in-frame clones are kept and a portion is missing. The sample shows about 110,000 clones, more than 85% of them seen only once. The V end lost 0 bases, the J end lost 3 bases, and 9 bases lay between the germline ends. CDR1 is LGHNA, CDR2 YNFKEQ, per germline. The CDR3 sequence is 14 residues long. This sequence originates from a human donor who was the organ donor for an intestinal transplant. The sample here was unstimulated CD8+ T cells sorted from spleen or lymph node cells, taken before transplant. This rearrangement joins TRBV4-2 to TRBJ2-7; D not certain. CDR3 DNA: TGTGCCAGCAGCCAAGAGGACGGATTCTACGAGCAGTACTTC. It codes for CASSQEDGFYEQYF.